Listed below are T cell receptor beta chains from one sample, sequenced in a study of shared clonotypes between healthy human individuals. Profiling relied on immunoSEQ multiplex PCR, and the TCRdb table lists in-frame clones only, not all of them. The sample includes some 2,400,000 clones, around 95% of them seen just once. Sequenced sample: naive CD4+ T cells sorted from blood. Receptors were obtained from a man in his late teens or twenties in good health. CDR3s include the opening cysteine and the closing phenylalanine or tryptophan. D genes are given only for firm matches. The size field is filled for only some rows; it gives once, few, many or a size class.

len	abundance	v_gene	d_gene	j_gene	CDR3nt	CDR3aa
18	.	TRBV15	.	TRBJ2-4	TGTGCCACCAGCAGAGAGGGAGGACAGTCCCTTATAATAAACATTCAGTACTTC	CATSREGGQSLIINIQYF
16	.	TRBV30	.	TRBJ2-1	TGTGCCTGGAGTGGGGGGGGCCCCAGCTCCTACAATGAGCAGTTCTTC	CAWSGGGPSSYNEQFF
17	once	TRBV19	TRBD1	TRBJ1-5	TGTGCCAGTAGTATTGGACAGGGATTTTGGAGCAATCAGCCCCAGCATTTT	CASSIGQGFWSNQPQHF
13	.	TRBV27	.	TRBJ1-1	TGTGCCAGCAGTCCCCGGACAGCTCGAGAAGCTTTCTTT	CASSPRTAREAFF
15	.	TRBV5-1	TRBD1	TRBJ2-5	TGCGCCAGCACTGAGGGGGCTGGTTTATCAGAGACCCAGTACTTC	CASTEGAGLSETQYF
13	.	TRBV7-9	.	TRBJ1-1	TGTGCCAGCAGCTATGGGGCCGGGACAGAAGCTTTCTTT	CASSYGAGTEAFF
13	.	TRBV15	.	TRBJ2-5	TGTGCCACCAGCAGAGATCCTAGGGAGACCCAGTACTTC	CATSRDPRETQYF
17	.	TRBV5-1	.	TRBJ2-6	TGCGCCAGCAGCTTGGGGTCAGGGCGCTCTGGGGCCAACGTCCTGACTTTC	CASSLGSGRSGANVLTF
15	.	TRBV14	.	TRBJ1-6	TGTGCCAGCAGCCAATGGTCTGCCTCTAATTCACCCCTCCACTTT	CASSQWSASNSPLHF
11	.	TRBV11-2	.	TRBJ1-4	TGTGCCAGCAGCTTACACGAAAAACTGTTTTTT	CASSLHEKLFF
15	.	TRBV6-6	.	TRBJ1-2	TGTGCCAGCAGTTACGACGGACAGTCTACCTATGGCTACACCTTC	CASSYDGQSTYGYTF
18	.	TRBV9	TRBD1	TRBJ1-1	TGTGCCAGCAGCGTAGTCAGTATGACGGGACAGTTAATGACTGAAGCTTTCTTT	CASSVVSMTGQLMTEAFF
12	.	TRBV6-1	.	TRBJ1-5	TGTGCCAGCAGTGATGCTAATCAGCCCCAGCATTTT	CASSDANQPQHF
15	.	TRBV5-4	.	TRBJ2-2	TGTGCCAGCAGCGGACGGGGGCTCGTCACCGGGGAGCTGTTTTTT	CASSGRGLVTGELFF
13	.	TRBV10-3	.	TRBJ2-5	TGTGCCATCAGCGACAGTGAGTTGGAGACCCAGTACTTC	CAISDSELETQYF
17	.	TRBV5-1	TRBD2	TRBJ2-2	TGCGCCAGCAGCTTGGCCGGGGCACTAGCGGGAGCCGGGGAGCTGTTTTTT	CASSLAGALAGAGELFF
13	.	TRBV6-5	.	TRBJ1-2	TGTGCCAGCAGTCCGGCCGCGAACTATGGCTACACCTTC	CASSPAANYGYTF
13	.	TRBV5-1	.	TRBJ2-5	TGCGCCAGCAGCTTCGGGCAGGGAGAGACCCAGTACTTC	CASSFGQGETQYF
14	.	TRBV7-2	.	TRBJ1-1	TGTGCCAGCAGTTGGGGGGAGGTGAACACTGAAGCTTTCTTT	CASSWGEVNTEAFF
12	.	TRBV7-2	.	TRBJ1-5	TGTGCCAGCAGCTTAGAGGGCCGGTCCCAGCATTTT	CASSLEGRSQHF
15	.	TRBV15	.	TRBJ1-2	TGTGCCACCAGCAGAGATCTCGCTTCTAACTATGGCTACACCTTC	CATSRDLASNYGYTF
14	.	TRBV9	.	TRBJ2-2	TGTGCCAGCAGCGTAGACGCGGGGAACGGGGAGCTGTTTTTT	CASSVDAGNGELFF
14	.	TRBV7-9	.	TRBJ2-3	TGTGCCAGCAGCTTATCGGGTCAGACAGATACGCAGTATTTT	CASSLSGQTDTQYF
13	.	TRBV30	.	TRBJ1-2	TGTGCCTGGAGTGTAGAGCCGGGCTATGGCTACACCTTC	CAWSVEPGYGYTF
14	.	TRBV30	TRBD1	TRBJ1-2	TGTGCCTGGAGACGAGGGGGCTACGGCTATGGCTACACCTTC	CAWRRGGYGYGYTF
15	once	TRBV18	TRBD1	TRBJ2-7	TGTGCCAGCTCACCACCGGCGCAGGGGGCCCACGAGCAGTACTTC	CASSPPAQGAHEQYF
16	.	TRBV5-1	TRBD2	TRBJ2-3	TGCGCCAGCAGCCCAGAAGCGGGAACCCTTTCTCATACGCAGTATTTT	CASSPEAGTLSHTQYF
14	.	TRBV6-6	.	TRBJ1-5	TGTGCCAGCGGTTCCCCGGGGGCACGTCAGCCCCAGCATTTT	CASGSPGARQPQHF
15	.	TRBV30	TRBD1	TRBJ1-1	TGTGCCTGGAGTCCTGGACAGGGGTGGAACACTGAAGCTTTCTTT	CAWSPGQGWNTEAFF
15	.	TRBV30	.	TRBJ1-1	TGTGCCTGGATACTTAATTGGGGGGGGAACACTGAAGCTTTCTTT	CAWILNWGGNTEAFF
13	.	TRBV7-2	.	TRBJ2-5	TGTGCCAGCAGAACAGGGTCCCAAGAGACCCAGTACTTC	CASRTGSQETQYF
13	.	TRBV10-3	.	TRBJ2-2	TGTGCCATCAGCCGAGACAGTACCGGGGAGCTGTTTTTT	CAISRDSTGELFF
15	.	TRBV5-6	.	TRBJ1-3	TGTGCCAGCAGCTTGGCTGGGTCGGGAGGAAACACCATATATTTT	CASSLAGSGGNTIYF
12	once	TRBV6-6	.	TRBJ1-2	TGTGCCAGCAGCCTACAGGGTAATGGCTACACCTTC	CASSLQGNGYTF
13	.	TRBV28	.	TRBJ2-5	TGTGCCAGCAGTCTCAGGGTCCCGGAGACCCAGTACTTC	CASSLRVPETQYF
14	.	TRBV18	.	TRBJ1-1	TGTGCCAGCTCCCCAGGGGCACAGAACACTGAAGCTTTCTTT	CASSPGAQNTEAFF
15	.	TRBV2	.	TRBJ1-5	TGTGCCAGCAGAGATAATGGGGGTGGCAATCAGCCCCAGCATTTT	CASRDNGGGNQPQHF
17	.	TRBV4-3	TRBD1	TRBJ1-5	TGCGCCAGCAGCCAAGATCGAGGGGGCCGTAGCAATCAGCCCCAGCATTTT	CASSQDRGGRSNQPQHF
14	.	TRBV5-6	.	TRBJ1-2	TGTGCCAGCAGCTCTTCCGGGACCTCTTATGGCTACACCTTC	CASSSSGTSYGYTF
14	.	TRBV14	TRBD1	TRBJ1-4	TGTGCCAGCAGCCGACAGGGGGCGAGTGAAAAACTGTTTTTT	CASSRQGASEKLFF
14	once	TRBV6-5	TRBD1	TRBJ1-2	TGTGCCAGCAGTAACCGGGACAGGGGCTATGGCTACACCTTC	CASSNRDRGYGYTF
13	.	TRBV19	TRBD1	TRBJ1-1	TGTGCCAGTAATGGACAGGAGAACACTGAAGCTTTCTTT	CASNGQENTEAFF
15	.	TRBV7-8	.	TRBJ1-5	TGTGCCAGCAGCCTAGTTGAAGGGATCGGCCAGCCCCAGCATTTT	CASSLVEGIGQPQHF
13	few	TRBV5-1	TRBD1	TRBJ2-7	TGCGCCAGCAGCCCCGACAGGGCCTACGAGCAGTACTTC	CASSPDRAYEQYF
14	.	TRBV10-3	.	TRBJ2-1	TGTGCCATCAGCTTCGAAAGCGGATACAATGAGCAGTTCTTC	CAISFESGYNEQFF
15	.	TRBV10-2	.	TRBJ2-7	TGCGCCAGCAGCACCTTCGGGACACAAAGTTACGAGCAGTACTTC	CASSTFGTQSYEQYF
17	.	TRBV27	.	TRBJ2-3	TGTGCCAGCAGCTCTTCCGCAACAGGGTCTAGCACAGATACGCAGTATTTT	CASSSSATGSSTDTQYF
15	.	TRBV5-1	TRBD2	TRBJ2-1	TGCGCCAGCAGCCCAGGGACTAGCGGGAGCGATGAGCAGTTCTTC	CASSPGTSGSDEQFF
16	.	TRBV6-1	TRBD1	TRBJ2-7	TGTGCCAGCAGTGAAGGCCCGGGACAGGGGGGCTACGAGCAGTACTTC	CASSEGPGQGGYEQYF